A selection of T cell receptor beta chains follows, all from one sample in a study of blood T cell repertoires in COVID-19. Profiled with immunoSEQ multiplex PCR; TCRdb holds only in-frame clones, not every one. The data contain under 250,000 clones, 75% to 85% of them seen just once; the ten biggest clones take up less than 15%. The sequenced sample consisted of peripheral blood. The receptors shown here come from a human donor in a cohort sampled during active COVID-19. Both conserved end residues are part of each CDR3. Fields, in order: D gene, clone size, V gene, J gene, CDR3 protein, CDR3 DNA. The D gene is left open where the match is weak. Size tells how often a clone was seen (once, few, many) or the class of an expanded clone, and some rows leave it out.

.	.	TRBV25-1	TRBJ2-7	CASGNTSSTGSGYYEQYF	TGTGCCAGCGGCAACACGTCTTCGACAGGTTCGGGTTACTACGAGCAGTACTTC
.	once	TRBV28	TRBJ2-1	CASRRNWNEQFF	TGTGCCAGCAGGAGAAACTGGAATGAGCAGTTCTTC
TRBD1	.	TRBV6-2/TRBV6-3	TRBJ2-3	CASSGTGVSTDTQYF	TGTGCCAGCAGTGGGACAGGCGTGAGCACAGATACGCAGTATTTT
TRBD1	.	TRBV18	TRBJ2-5	CASSRGIDRGTETQYF	TGTGCCAGCTCACGAGGCATAGACAGGGGAACGGAGACCCAGTACTTC
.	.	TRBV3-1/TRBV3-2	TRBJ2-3	CASSPHLSGASTDTQYF	TGTGCCAGCAGCCCCCACCTTAGCGGAGCCAGCACAGATACGCAGTATTTT
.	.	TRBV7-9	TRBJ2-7	CASSLSQYEQYF	TGTGCCAGCAGCTTATCTCAGTACGAGCAGTACTTC
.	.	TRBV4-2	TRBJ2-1	CASSQGEGVYEQFF	TGTGCCAGCAGCCAAGGCGAAGGAGTCTATGAGCAGTTCTTC
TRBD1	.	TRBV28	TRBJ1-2	CASSRGTGNYGYTF	TGTGCCAGCAGTCGGGGGACAGGGAACTATGGCTACACCTTC
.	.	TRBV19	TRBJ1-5	CASTPLPRTAAGSNQPQHF	TGTGCCAGTACCCCCCTCCCTCGGACAGCGGCCGGTAGCAATCAGCCCCAGCATTTT
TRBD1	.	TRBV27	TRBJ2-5	CASSSLGPTGMVQETQYF	TGTGCCAGCAGTTCATTGGGACCGACAGGGATGGTTCAAGAGACCCAGTACTTC
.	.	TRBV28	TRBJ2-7	CASSFSGSPNEQYF	TGTGCCAGCAGTTTTAGTGGGAGCCCCAACGAGCAGTACTTC
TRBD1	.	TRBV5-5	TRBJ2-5	CASSAPDRVQETQYF	TGTGCCAGCAGCGCGCCGGACAGGGTCCAAGAGACCCAGTACTTC
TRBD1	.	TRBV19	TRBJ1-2	CASRDRTNYGYTF	TGTGCCAGCCGGGACAGGACTAACTATGGCTACACCTTC
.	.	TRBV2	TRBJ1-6	CASRSNENSPLHF	TGTGCCAGCAGGTCGAATGAGAATTCACCCCTCCACTTT
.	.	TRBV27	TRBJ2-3	CASRYPGHTDTQYF	TGTGCCAGCAGATACCCCGGTCACACAGATACGCAGTATTTT
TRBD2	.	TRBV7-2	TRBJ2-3	CASSPGLAGSRSTQYF	TGTGCCAGCAGCCCAGGACTAGCGGGAAGCAGATCTACGCAGTATTTT
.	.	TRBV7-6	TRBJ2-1	CASSLTEMYNEQFF	TGTGCCAGCAGCCTAACGGAGATGTACAATGAGCAGTTCTTC
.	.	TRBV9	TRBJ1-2	CASSVDDNHGYTF	TGTGCCAGCAGCGTAGACGACAACCATGGCTACACCTTC
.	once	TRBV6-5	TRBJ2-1	CASSKLNEQFF	TGTGCCAGCAGTAAACTGAATGAGCAGTTCTTC
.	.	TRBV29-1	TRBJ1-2	CSVEDRPDRQLF	TGCAGCGTTGAAGATCGTCCGGACAGACAACTCTTC
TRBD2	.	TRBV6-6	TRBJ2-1	CASSYSSSGRASEQFF	TGTGCCAGCAGTTACTCCTCTAGCGGGAGGGCCTCTGAGCAGTTCTTC
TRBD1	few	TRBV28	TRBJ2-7	CASTVTGVKAEQYF	TGTGCCAGCACCGTGACAGGGGTCAAGGCCGAGCAGTACTTC
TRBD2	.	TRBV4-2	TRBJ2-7	CASSQDSGIGLAESYEQYF	TGTGCCAGCAGCCAAGATTCTGGTATTGGGCTAGCGGAGTCCTACGAGCAGTACTTC
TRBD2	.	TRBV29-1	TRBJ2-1	CSAGLAGSLTSYNEQFF	TGCAGCGCGGGACTAGCGGGATCCCTTACCTCCTACAATGAGCAGTTCTTC
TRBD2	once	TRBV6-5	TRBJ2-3	CASSYRPSGSGDTQYF	TGTGCCAGCAGTTATCGGCCTAGCGGGTCCGGGGATACGCAGTATTTT
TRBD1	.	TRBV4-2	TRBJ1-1	CASSHRTGEGAFF	TGTGCCAGCAGCCACAGGACAGGGGAGGGTGCTTTCTTT
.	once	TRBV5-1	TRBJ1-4	CASNPTGHDEKLFF	TGCGCCAGCAACCCTACAGGGCACGATGAAAAACTGTTTTTT
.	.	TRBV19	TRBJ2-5	CASNRGGPRGETQYF	TGTGCCAGTAACAGGGGGGGCCCGAGGGGGGAGACCCAGTACTTC
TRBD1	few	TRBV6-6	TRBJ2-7	CASGTGGSYEQYF	TGTGCCAGCGGCACAGGGGGCTCCTACGAGCAGTACTTC
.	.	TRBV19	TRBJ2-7	CASSIRGAEQYF	TGTGCCAGTAGTATACGGGGGGCCGAGCAGTACTTC
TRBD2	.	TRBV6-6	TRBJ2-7	CASRLSGRTYEQYF	TGTGCCAGCAGACTTAGCGGGCGGACCTACGAGCAGTACTTC
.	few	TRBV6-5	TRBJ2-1	CASRKHDEQFF	TGTGCCAGCAGGAAACATGATGAGCAGTTCTTC
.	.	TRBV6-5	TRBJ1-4	CASSYAGATNEKLFF	TGTGCCAGCAGTTACGCAGGGGCCACTAATGAAAAACTGTTTTTT
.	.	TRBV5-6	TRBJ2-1	CASSLSLAHEQFF	TGTGCCAGCAGCTTGTCCTTAGCCCATGAGCAGTTCTTC
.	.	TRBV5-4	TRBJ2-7	CASTMRGSREEQYF	TGTGCCAGCACCATGAGGGGGTCGAGGGAGGAGCAGTACTTC
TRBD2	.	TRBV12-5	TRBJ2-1	CASVEGGPYNEQFF	TGTGCTAGTGTGGAGGGAGGGCCTTACAATGAGCAGTTCTTC
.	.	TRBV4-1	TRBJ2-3	CASSQEPKPSLTDTQYF	TGCGCCAGCAGCCAAGAGCCCAAGCCCTCTTTAACAGATACGCAGTATTTT
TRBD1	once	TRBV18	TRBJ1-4	CASSPSGQGFATNEKLFF	TGTGCCAGCTCACCATCGGGACAGGGTTTTGCAACTAATGAAAAACTGTTTTTT
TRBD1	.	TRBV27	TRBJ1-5	CASQRMDRGNQPQHF	TGTGCCAGCCAACGGATGGACAGGGGCAATCAGCCCCAGCATTTT
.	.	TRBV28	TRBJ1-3	CLTGSGNTIYF	TGTCTTACCGGTTCTGGAAACACCATATATTTT
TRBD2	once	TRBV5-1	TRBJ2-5	CASSPGGGRRETQYF	TGCGCCAGCAGCCCGGGAGGGGGACGAAGGGAGACCCAGTACTTC
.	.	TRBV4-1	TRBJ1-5	CASSKGLSNQPQHF	TGCGCCAGCAGCAAGGGACTTAGCAATCAGCCCCAGCATTTT
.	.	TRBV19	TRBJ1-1	CASMTETNTEAFF	TGTGCCAGTATGACAGAGACAAACACTGAAGCTTTCTTT
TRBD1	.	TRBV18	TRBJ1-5	CASSLGQGGNQPQHF	TGTGCCAGCTCACTGGGACAGGGGGGCAATCAGCCCCAGCATTTT
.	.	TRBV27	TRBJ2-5	CASSLTGTETQYF	TGTGCCAGCAGTTTAACAGGCACAGAGACCCAGTACTTC
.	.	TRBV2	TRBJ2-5	CASSPNLALETQYF	TGTGCCAGCAGCCCAAATCTAGCTTTAGAGACCCAGTACTTC
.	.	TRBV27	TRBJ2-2	CASSYATGPRNTGELFF	TGTGCCAGCAGCTATGCGACAGGCCCCAGGAACACCGGGGAGCTGTTTTTT
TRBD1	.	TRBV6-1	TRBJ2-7	CASSEAGTGRIEQYF	TGTGCCAGCAGTGAAGCCGGGACAGGGCGTATCGAGCAGTACTTC
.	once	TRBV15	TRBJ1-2	CATSRDRGVSGRGYTF	TGTGCCACCAGCAGAGATCGGGGAGTGTCAGGTCGGGGCTACACCTTC
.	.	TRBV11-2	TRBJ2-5	CASSLLGETQYF	TGTGCCAGCAGCCTCCTAGGAGAGACCCAGTACTTC
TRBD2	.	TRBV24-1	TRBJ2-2	CATSDRTSGRSGELFF	TGTGCCACCAGTGATCGGACTAGCGGGCGCAGCGGGGAGCTGTTTTTT
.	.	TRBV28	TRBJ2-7	CASSYRSGPAVDEQYF	TGTGCCAGCAGTTATCGTTCTGGGCCCGCCGTCGACGAGCAGTACTTC
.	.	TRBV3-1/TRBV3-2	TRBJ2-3	CASSHPPAGSPDTQYF	TGTGCCAGCAGCCACCCCCCGGCGGGAAGCCCAGATACGCAGTATTTT
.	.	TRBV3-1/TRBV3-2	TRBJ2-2	CASRPAGSGELFF	TGTGCCAGCAGACCTGCGGGGTCCGGGGAGCTGTTTTTT
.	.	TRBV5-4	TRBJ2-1	CASNSGGRYNEQFF	TGTGCCAGCAATAGTGGCGGGCGGTACAATGAGCAGTTCTTC
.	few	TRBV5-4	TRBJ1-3	CASSYSGNTIYF	TGTGCCAGCAGTTACTCTGGAAACACCATATATTTT
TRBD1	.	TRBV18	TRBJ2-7	CASSPQGTGDGHEQYF	TGTGCCAGCTCACCACAGGGGACAGGGGACGGACACGAGCAGTACTTC